The 9 T cell receptor beta chains below were found in one sample sequenced in a study of T cells in tumors after PD-1 blockade. Profiled with immunoSEQ multiplex PCR; TCRdb holds only in-frame clones, not every one. The table includes 15,000 to 25,000 clones, 81% detected once. The sequenced sample was PBMCs, obtained after anti-PD-1 therapy. The receptors were sampled from a human donor with advanced basal cell or squamous cell carcinoma (not recorded which).

This chain links TRBV19 with TRBJ1-2, with D tentatively TRBD1 (5 bases). The germline V gene encodes CDR1 LNHDA and CDR2 SQIVND (reference sequence). Trimming pared 5 bases from V and 4 bases from J, leaving 11 bases between. The CDR3 totals 13 residues. CDR3 sequence reads: CASSATDSYGYTF. The CDR3 nucleotides are TGTGCCAGTAGTGCAACCGACAGCTATGGCTACACCTTC.

This chain connects TRBV4-2 to TRBJ2-1; a possible D gene is TRBD2 (5 bases). Trimming stripped 0 bases from V and 6 bases from J, with 24 bases between. Germline assignment: CDR1 LGHNA and CDR2 YNFKEQ. The CDR3 runs to 19 residues. This chain's CDR3 is CASSQDPPVEVGLANEQFF. The DNA of the CDR3 is TGTGCCAGCAGCCAAGATCCCCCCGTGGAGGTTGGGCTAGCCAATGAGCAGTTCTTC.

V and J are TRBV7-9 and TRBJ1-2; D is undetermined. The CDR3 totals 16 residues. V was cut by 0 bases and J by 2 bases, with 13 bases left in between. Germline-derived CDR1 and CDR2 are SEHNR and FQNEAQ (reference sequence). The CDR3 loop is CASSLALRNLNYGYTF. Here the CDR3 DNA reads TGTGCCAGCAGCTTAGCGTTGAGGAATCTAAACTATGGCTACACCTTC.

This clone has only one observation. The chain couples TRBV6-5 to TRBJ2-7; possible D gene TRBD2, 6 bases. Between the trimmed V and J ends, which lost 2 bases and 0 bases, there was a span of 14 bases. The CDR3 has 16 amino acids. Looked up from germline, CDR1 is MNHEY and CDR2 is SVGAGI. CDR3 amino acids: CASSYRVPSDSYEQYF. CDR3 in DNA: TGTGCCAGCAGTTACCGGGTCCCTAGCGACTCCTACGAGCAGTACTTC.

This chain joins TRBV6-5 and TRBJ2-5; 9 nucleotides align to TRBD2. CDR3 length equals 13 residues. The germline V gene has CDR1 MNHEY and CDR2 SVGAGI. The V and J ends lost 7 bases and 2 bases, in that order; junction bases with no gene match: 2. CDR3 sequence: CASMTSGQETQYF. CDR3 DNA: TGTGCCAGCATGACTAGCGGACAAGAGACCCAGTACTTC.

The chain employs TRBV12-3 or TRBV12-4 and TRBJ2-2, with D hard to call. This CDR3 is built from 12 residues. Trimming left V 10 bases short and J 5 bases short, with 11 bases between. This chain's CDR3 is CATRDGTGELFF. CDR3 nucleotide sequence: TGTGCCACCCGAGACGGAACCGGGGAGCTGTTTTTT.

For the CDR3, the DNA is TGTGCCAGCAGCCAACAGAATGGTCCGGGAAACGCAGTGCGCAATCAGCCCCAGCATTTT. This translates into CASSQQNGPGNAVRNQPQHF. The V call is TRBV14, the J call TRBJ1-5, with D hard to call. The CDR3 loop spans 20 amino acids. Germline V gene data show CDR1 as SGHDN and CDR2 as FVKESK. The ends were cut back, 2 bases at V and 2 bases at J, with 25 bases in the middle. Filled out from reference TRBV14 and TRBJ1-5, the complete variable domain reads EAGVTQFPSHSVIEKGQTVTLRCDPISGHDNLYWYRRVMGKEIKFLLHFVKESKQDESGMPNNRFLAERTGGTYSTLKVQPAELEDSGVYFCASSQQNGPGNAVRNQPQHFGDGTRLSIL.

The chain links TRBV9 to TRBJ2-3; 15 bases agree with TRBD2. Germline CDR1 reads SGDLS; CDR2 reads YYNGEE. V was clipped by 3 bases and J by 0 bases; unmatched bases: 5. This CDR3 region has 18 residues. CDR3 amino acids: CASSAGLAGGRSTDTQYF. As DNA, the CDR3 is TGTGCCAGCAGCGCGGGACTAGCGGGGGGTAGAAGCACAGATACGCAGTATTTT.

J is TRBJ1-2 and V is TRBV10-3; D gene uncertain. CDR1 is ENHRY, CDR2 SYGVKD, per germline. V shed 3 bases and J shed 7 bases, with 12 bases lying between them. This CDR3 has 13 residues. CDR3 nucleotides: TGTGCCATCAGTGACACTGGACGGCGTGGCTACACCTTC. Its translation is CAISDTGRRGYTF.